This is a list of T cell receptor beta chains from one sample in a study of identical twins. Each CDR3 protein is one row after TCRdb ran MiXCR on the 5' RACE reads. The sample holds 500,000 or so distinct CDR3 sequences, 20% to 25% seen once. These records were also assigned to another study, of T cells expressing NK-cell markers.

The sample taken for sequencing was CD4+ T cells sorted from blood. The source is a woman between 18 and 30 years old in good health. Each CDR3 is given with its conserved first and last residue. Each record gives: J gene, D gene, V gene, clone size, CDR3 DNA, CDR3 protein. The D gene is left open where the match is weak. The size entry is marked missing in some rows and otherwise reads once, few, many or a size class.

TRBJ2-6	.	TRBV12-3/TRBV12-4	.	TGTGCCAGCAGTCAGGCAGGGATGGCTGGGGCCAACGTCCTGACTTTC	CASSQAGMAGANVLTF
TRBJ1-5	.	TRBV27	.	TGTGCCAGCAGTTCAGGGGCAGGTCGAAGGCAGCCCCAGCATTTT	CASSSGAGRRQPQHF
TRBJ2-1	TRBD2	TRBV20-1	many	TGCAGTGCTCCTATCTCACTAGCGGTGACCTACAATGAGCAGTTCTTC	CSAPISLAVTYNEQFF
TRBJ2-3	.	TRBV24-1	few	TGTGCCACCAGGGGGGAAACAGATACGCAGTATTTT	CATRGETDTQYF
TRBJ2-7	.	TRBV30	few	TGTGCCGGAAGGGTTGGCTCCTACGAGCAGTACTTC	CAGRVGSYEQYF
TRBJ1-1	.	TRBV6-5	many	TGTGCCAGCAGTTACTTCCCGGGGGCGGGCACTGAAGCTTTCTTT	CASSYFPGAGTEAFF
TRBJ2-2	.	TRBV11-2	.	TGTGCCAGCAGCTTCCAGCCTAACACCGGGGAGCTGTTTTTT	CASSFQPNTGELFF
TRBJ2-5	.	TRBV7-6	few	TGTGCCAGCAGCACCCAATCGGGACACCAGACCCAGTACTTC	CASSTQSGHQTQYF
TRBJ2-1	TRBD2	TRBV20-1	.	TGCAGTGCTAGAGACGTCAGGACTAGCGGAGGGGGGTTCTTC	CSARDVRTSGGGFF
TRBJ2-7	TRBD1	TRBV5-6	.	TGTGCCAGCAGTCGGCGGGGACAGGGTACCAACGAGCAGTACTTC	CASSRRGQGTNEQYF
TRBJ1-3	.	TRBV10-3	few	TGTGCCATCAGACCGGACTTAGTCTCTGGAAACACCATATATTTT	CAIRPDLVSGNTIYF
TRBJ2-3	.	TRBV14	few	TGTGCCAGCAGTAAGCGTGGGCCCGCCACAGATACGCAGTATTTT	CASSKRGPATDTQYF
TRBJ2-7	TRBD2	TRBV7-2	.	TGTGCCAGCAGCTTGTTAGCGGGAGGCCCGAGCTCCTACGAGCAGTACTTC	CASSLLAGGPSSYEQYF
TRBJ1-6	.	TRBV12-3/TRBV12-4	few	TGTGCCAGCAGTTTCCAGGGTGCGGGTTCACCCCTCCACTTT	CASSFQGAGSPLHF
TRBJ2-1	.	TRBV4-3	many	TGCGCCAGCAGCCAAGGGCTAGCGAATTACAATGAGCAGTTCTTC	CASSQGLANYNEQFF
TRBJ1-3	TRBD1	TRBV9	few	TGTGCCAGCAGCGCTCAGGGGGAGTCGGGAAACACCATATATTTT	CASSAQGESGNTIYF
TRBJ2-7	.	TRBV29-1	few	TGCAGCGTTGAAGACACGAACCCGTACGAGCAGTACTTC	CSVEDTNPYEQYF
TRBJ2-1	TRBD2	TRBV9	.	TGTGCCAGCAGCGTACGCGGGAGCTCCTACAATGAGCAGTTCTTC	CASSVRGSSYNEQFF
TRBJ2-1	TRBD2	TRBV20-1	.	TGCAGTGCACAGGGACTAGCCCGAGGTGCCTACAATGAGCAGTTCTTC	CSAQGLARGAYNEQFF
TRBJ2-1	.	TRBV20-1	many	TGCAGTGCTCCGGCCAGCTCCTACAATGAGCAGTTCTTC	CSAPASSYNEQFF
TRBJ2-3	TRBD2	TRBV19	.	TGTGCCAGTAATGAGCGGGAGCTTGGAGATACGCAGTATTTT	CASNERELGDTQYF
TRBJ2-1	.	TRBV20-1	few	TGCAGTGCCCCCGCCTCTCGGCACAATGAGCAGTTCTTC	CSAPASRHNEQFF
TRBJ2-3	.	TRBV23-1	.	TGCGCCAGCAGTCGGCCCGTCGACGGAGAAAATACAGATACGCAGTATTTT	CASSRPVDGENTDTQYF
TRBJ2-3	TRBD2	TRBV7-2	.	TGTGCCAGCAGCAATAGCGGGGGGGCGATCTATTTT	CASSNSGGAIYF
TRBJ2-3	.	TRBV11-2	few	TGTGCCAGCAGTCCCCAGCGGGTGACGGCAGATACGCAGTATTTT	CASSPQRVTADTQYF
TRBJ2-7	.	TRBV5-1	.	TGCGCCAGCAGCTTGGCCATTGATCCGGCGGCGACCTACGAGCAGTACTTC	CASSLAIDPAATYEQYF
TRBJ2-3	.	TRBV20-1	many	TGCAGTGCTATGGAGCCCGATACGCAGTATTTT	CSAMEPDTQYF
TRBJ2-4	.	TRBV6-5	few	TGTGCCAGCAGTTACCGGGCATCAGCGGGTGGCGCCAAAAACATTCAGTACTTC	CASSYRASAGGAKNIQYF
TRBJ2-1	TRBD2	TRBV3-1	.	TGTGCCAGCAGCCCCGGGACTAGCGGGATTAATGAGCAGTTCTTC	CASSPGTSGINEQFF
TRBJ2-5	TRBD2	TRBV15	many	TGTGCCACCAGCACTGTACGGGGGGGAGAGACCCAGTACTTC	CATSTVRGGETQYF